Listed below are T cell receptor beta chains from one sample, sequenced in a study of identical twins. TCRdb re-called the 5' RACE reads through MiXCR, storing one row per CDR3 protein. The data show some 690,000 distinct CDR3 sequences, around 21% seen once. These data were also filed under a second study, of T cells expressing NK-cell markers.

What was sequenced was PBMCs. Receptor source: a woman aged 18-35 years in good health. CDR3s include the opening cysteine and the closing phenylalanine or tryptophan. Each record gives: J gene, D gene, clone size, V gene, CDR3 DNA, CDR3 protein. D genes are given only for firm matches. Some rows have no size entry. The others give once, few or many, or a class for an expanded clone.

J gene: TRBJ2-7
D gene: TRBD1
clone size: NA
V gene: TRBV2
CDR3 DNA: TGTGCCAGCAGTGAAGCTAGGGACAGGGCCCTCTACGAGCAGTACTTC
CDR3 protein: CASSEARDRALYEQYF

J gene: TRBJ2-7
D gene: NA
clone size: many
V gene: TRBV10-3
CDR3 DNA: TGTGCCATCAGTGAGACCTACGAGCAGTACTTC
CDR3 protein: CAISETYEQYF

J gene: TRBJ2-5
D gene: NA
clone size: few
V gene: TRBV12-3/TRBV12-4
CDR3 DNA: TGTGCCAGCAGTGCGTGGGGGGGGCTAGAGACCCAGTACTTC
CDR3 protein: CASSAWGGLETQYF

J gene: TRBJ2-1
D gene: TRBD2
clone size: few
V gene: TRBV12-3/TRBV12-4
CDR3 DNA: TGTGCCAGCAGTTTAAAAGCTAGCGGGAGGCTTAATGAGCAGTTCTTC
CDR3 protein: CASSLKASGRLNEQFF

J gene: TRBJ1-1
D gene: TRBD1
clone size: few
V gene: TRBV7-9
CDR3 DNA: TGTGCCAGCAGCTCCGGGACAGGGGGCGCGTGGGGAGCTTTCTTT
CDR3 protein: CASSSGTGGAWGAFF

J gene: TRBJ1-6
D gene: NA
clone size: NA
V gene: TRBV21-1
CDR3 DNA: TGTGCCAGCAGCAAACTAAACAGGGCCAGGATCGGAGCCCTCCACTTT
CDR3 protein: CASSKLNRARIGALHF

J gene: TRBJ2-3
D gene: NA
clone size: few
V gene: TRBV4-1
CDR3 DNA: TGCGCCAGCAGCCAAGTCGGAGGATGGACGAGCACAGATACGCAGTATTTT
CDR3 protein: CASSQVGGWTSTDTQYF

J gene: TRBJ2-7
D gene: NA
clone size: NA
V gene: TRBV2
CDR3 DNA: TGTGCCAGCAGTGCCTTGTCTGGAGGCTACGAGCAGTACTTC
CDR3 protein: CASSALSGGYEQYF

J gene: TRBJ1-2
D gene: NA
clone size: few
V gene: TRBV9
CDR3 DNA: TGTGCCAGCAGCTTGTCGGGGGGCGCCGGCTATGGCTACACCTTC
CDR3 protein: CASSLSGGAGYGYTF

J gene: TRBJ2-5
D gene: NA
clone size: few
V gene: TRBV29-1
CDR3 DNA: TGCAGCGCCGGGACGGGTTCATGGGAAGAGACCCAGTACTTC
CDR3 protein: CSAGTGSWEETQYF

J gene: TRBJ2-1
D gene: TRBD2
clone size: NA
V gene: TRBV10-2
CDR3 DNA: TGCGCCAGCATCCCAAGCGAGGGACTAGCGGGAAATGAGCAGTTCTTC
CDR3 protein: CASIPSEGLAGNEQFF

J gene: TRBJ2-2
D gene: TRBD2
clone size: few
V gene: TRBV12-3/TRBV12-4
CDR3 DNA: TGTGCCAGCAGTTCACTAGCGGGGGGTCCTAACACCGGGGAGCTGTTTTTT
CDR3 protein: CASSSLAGGPNTGELFF

J gene: TRBJ2-1
D gene: TRBD2
clone size: NA
V gene: TRBV27
CDR3 DNA: TGTGCCAGCAGTTTAGTTTACGGAGCGGGAGGCCCGACTAAACAGCAGTTCTTC
CDR3 protein: CASSLVYGAGGPTKQQFF

J gene: TRBJ2-7
D gene: NA
clone size: NA
V gene: TRBV7-2
CDR3 DNA: TGTGCCAGCAGCTTCTTCCGTCAGGGTCCCGAGCAGTACTTC
CDR3 protein: CASSFFRQGPEQYF

J gene: TRBJ1-6
D gene: NA
clone size: few
V gene: TRBV7-3
CDR3 DNA: TGTGCCAGCAGGCGAGACATTAATTCACCCCTCCACTTT
CDR3 protein: CASRRDINSPLHF

J gene: TRBJ2-2
D gene: NA
clone size: NA
V gene: TRBV10-3
CDR3 DNA: TGTGCCATCAGTGAGTCAACAGGGCCAGGCACCGGGGAGCTGTTTTTT
CDR3 protein: CAISESTGPGTGELFF

J gene: TRBJ2-7
D gene: NA
clone size: few
V gene: TRBV18
CDR3 DNA: TGTGCCAGCTCACTAATCCGGGGCTGGTGGAACGAGCAGTACTTC
CDR3 protein: CASSLIRGWWNEQYF

J gene: TRBJ1-6
D gene: NA
clone size: many
V gene: TRBV20-1
CDR3 DNA: TGCAGTGCCCAAGGGCAGGGGAATAATTCACCCCTCCACTTT
CDR3 protein: CSAQGQGNNSPLHF

J gene: TRBJ2-2
D gene: NA
clone size: NA
V gene: TRBV6-4
CDR3 DNA: TGTGCCAGCAGTATCCTCGATAACACCGGGGAGCTGTTTTTT
CDR3 protein: CASSILDNTGELFF

J gene: TRBJ1-6
D gene: NA
clone size: few
V gene: TRBV4-3
CDR3 DNA: TGCGCCAGCAGCCAAGATAGGGGACTGATGAATTCACCCCTCCACTTT
CDR3 protein: CASSQDRGLMNSPLHF

J gene: TRBJ2-1
D gene: NA
clone size: few
V gene: TRBV7-6
CDR3 DNA: TGTGCCAGCAGCCCCTACGACGGGGTAGGGAATGAGCAGTTCTTC
CDR3 protein: CASSPYDGVGNEQFF

J gene: TRBJ1-1
D gene: TRBD1
clone size: NA
V gene: TRBV12-3/TRBV12-4
CDR3 DNA: TGTGCCGGACTGGGCAGGGGGGGCACTGAAGCTTTCTTT
CDR3 protein: CAGLGRGGTEAFF

J gene: TRBJ2-2
D gene: NA
clone size: NA
V gene: TRBV24-1
CDR3 DNA: TGTGCCACCAGTGGCGGGCCGCATAACACCGGGGAGCTGTTTTTT
CDR3 protein: CATSGGPHNTGELFF

J gene: TRBJ2-1
D gene: TRBD2
clone size: few
V gene: TRBV29-1
CDR3 DNA: TGCAGCGTTGAGCATCCGGGACTAGTCTCAAAGCAGTTCTTC
CDR3 protein: CSVEHPGLVSKQFF

J gene: TRBJ2-3
D gene: NA
clone size: many
V gene: TRBV7-9
CDR3 DNA: TGTGCCAGCAGCCCGTGGACACGCACAGATACGCAGTATTTT
CDR3 protein: CASSPWTRTDTQYF

J gene: TRBJ2-1
D gene: TRBD2
clone size: few
V gene: TRBV6-1
CDR3 DNA: TGTGCCAGCATCCCGACTAGCGGATACAATGAGCAGTTCTTC
CDR3 protein: CASIPTSGYNEQFF

J gene: TRBJ2-3
D gene: NA
clone size: NA
V gene: TRBV29-1
CDR3 DNA: TGCAGCGTTGGTGGAGTAGAGTCTAGCACAGATACGCAGTATTTT
CDR3 protein: CSVGGVESSTDTQYF

J gene: TRBJ2-2
D gene: TRBD1
clone size: NA
V gene: TRBV27
CDR3 DNA: TGTGCCAGCAGTTTAGTGGGGACAGCGAACACCGGGGAGCTGTTTTTT
CDR3 protein: CASSLVGTANTGELFF

J gene: TRBJ1-5
D gene: NA
clone size: once
V gene: TRBV7-9
CDR3 DNA: TGTGCCAGCAGCGCCCCGGGGGGGGGCGCAGGGCAGCCCCAGCATTTT
CDR3 protein: CASSAPGGGAGQPQHF

J gene: TRBJ2-7
D gene: NA
clone size: few
V gene: TRBV20-1
CDR3 DNA: TGCAGTGCTAGAACATTGGAAGGGAGTAAGGGAATTGACGAGCAGTACTTC
CDR3 protein: CSARTLEGSKGIDEQYF

J gene: TRBJ2-7
D gene: TRBD1
clone size: few
V gene: TRBV7-9
CDR3 DNA: TGTGCCAGCAGCACGGGACAGGGGGGATTCTACGAGCAGTACTTC
CDR3 protein: CASSTGQGGFYEQYF

J gene: TRBJ2-1
D gene: NA
clone size: NA
V gene: TRBV5-1
CDR3 DNA: TGCGCCAGCAGCGGCGGAGTAAGCTCCTACAATGAGCAGTTCTTC
CDR3 protein: CASSGGVSSYNEQFF

J gene: TRBJ2-1
D gene: TRBD1
clone size: many
V gene: TRBV12-3/TRBV12-4
CDR3 DNA: TGTGCCAGCAGTATTGACAGGGGAAACAATGAGCAGTTCTTC
CDR3 protein: CASSIDRGNNEQFF

J gene: TRBJ1-1
D gene: NA
clone size: NA
V gene: TRBV10-3
CDR3 DNA: TGTGCCATCAGTCAGAGGTCCGTAGGGGAAGGCACTGAAGCTTTCTTT
CDR3 protein: CAISQRSVGEGTEAFF

J gene: TRBJ1-2
D gene: NA
clone size: NA
V gene: TRBV20-1
CDR3 DNA: TGCAGTGCTAGAGGCCCAGGAACAGACTATGGCTACACCTTC
CDR3 protein: CSARGPGTDYGYTF

J gene: TRBJ2-7
D gene: NA
clone size: few
V gene: TRBV7-2
CDR3 DNA: TGTGCCAGCAGCTTAGGAGGGACTTTCTACGAGCAGTACTTC
CDR3 protein: CASSLGGTFYEQYF

J gene: TRBJ2-2
D gene: TRBD2
clone size: NA
V gene: TRBV5-5
CDR3 DNA: TGTGCCAGCACCGGGACTAGCGGTTCCCGGGAGCTGTTTTTT
CDR3 protein: CASTGTSGSRELFF

J gene: TRBJ2-5
D gene: NA
clone size: few
V gene: TRBV29-1
CDR3 DNA: TGCAGCGCCCAGGGTGACGGAAAGACCCAGTACTTC
CDR3 protein: CSAQGDGKTQYF

J gene: TRBJ2-3
D gene: NA
clone size: many
V gene: TRBV20-1
CDR3 DNA: TGCAGTGCTAGAGATCCTGCTGTTAACACAGATACGCAGTATTTT
CDR3 protein: CSARDPAVNTDTQYF

J gene: TRBJ2-1
D gene: TRBD2
clone size: few
V gene: TRBV5-1
CDR3 DNA: TGCGCCAGCAGCGTCGGGACTAGCAATGAGCAGTTCTTC
CDR3 protein: CASSVGTSNEQFF

J gene: TRBJ1-2
D gene: NA
clone size: few
V gene: TRBV12-3/TRBV12-4
CDR3 DNA: TGTGCCAGCAGCCGCGGAGGGACATTAAACTATGGCTACACCTTC
CDR3 protein: CASSRGGTLNYGYTF